What follows is one T cell receptor beta chain and its context. The antigen remains unidentified. The record originates from a study of blood T cells in healthy people across ages. Study findings and constraints: Older age coincided with a roughly linear decline in TCR beta diversity per million T cells.

A sample-barcoded 5' primer and a J-beta primer mix were used in a second PCR of roughly 6 to 11 cycles. Each of the samples gave a minimum of 3 million paired-end reads that contained CDR3. MiXCR was run by TCRdb on the 5' RACE reads, yielding one entry per CDR3 protein. Among about 720,000 distinct CDR3 sequences listed, over 20% were seen once. V was pared by 4 bases and J by 0 bases, with 10 bases between. The germline V gene encodes CDR1 SNHLY and CDR2 FYNNEI. The CDR3 length is 15 residues. The rearrangement links TRBV2 to TRBJ1-5; D not resolved. The clonotype originates from a man in his 70s in good health. The sequencing input was blood. CDR3 in DNA: TGTGCCAGCAGTGCGCAGCAGGCTAGCAATCAGCCCCAGCATTTT. Protein product: CASSAQQASNQPQHF.